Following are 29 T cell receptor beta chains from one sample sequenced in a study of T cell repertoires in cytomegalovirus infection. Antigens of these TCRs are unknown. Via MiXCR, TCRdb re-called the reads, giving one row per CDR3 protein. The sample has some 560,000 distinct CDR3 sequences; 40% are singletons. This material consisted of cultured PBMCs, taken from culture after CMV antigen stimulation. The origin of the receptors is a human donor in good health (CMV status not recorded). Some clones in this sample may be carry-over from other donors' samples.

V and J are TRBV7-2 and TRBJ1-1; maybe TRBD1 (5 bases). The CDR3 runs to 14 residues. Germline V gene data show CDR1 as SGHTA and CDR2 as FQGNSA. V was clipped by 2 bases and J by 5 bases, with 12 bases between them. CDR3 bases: TGTGCCAGCAGCTTATTTGCAGGGTCGACTGAAGCTTTCTTT. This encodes CASSLFAGSTEAFF. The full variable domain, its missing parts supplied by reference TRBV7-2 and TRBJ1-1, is GAGVSQSPSNKVTEKGKDVELRCDPISGHTALYWYRQSLGQGLEFLIYFQGNSAPDKSGLPSDRFSAERTGGSVSTLTIQRTQQEDSAVYLCASSLFAGSTEAFFGQGTRLTVV.

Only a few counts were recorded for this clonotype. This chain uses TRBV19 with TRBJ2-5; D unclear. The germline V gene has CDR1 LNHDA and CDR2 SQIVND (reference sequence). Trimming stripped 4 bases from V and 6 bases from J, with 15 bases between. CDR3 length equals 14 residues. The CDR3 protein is CASSKASLRKTQYF. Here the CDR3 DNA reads TGTGCCAGTAGTAAGGCCAGCCTTCGGAAGACCCAGTACTTC.

CDR3 protein: CASSLWTNNEKLFF. In DNA, the CDR3 is TGTGCCAGCAGCTTGTGGACAAATAATGAAAAACTGTTTTTT. The V gene is TRBV5-5, the J gene TRBJ1-4, with D possibly matching TRBD1 (5 bases). V lost 1 base, J lost 4 bases, and 8 bases lay in between. This CDR3 has 14 residues. CDR1 is SGHKS, CDR2 YYEKEE, per germline (reference sequence).

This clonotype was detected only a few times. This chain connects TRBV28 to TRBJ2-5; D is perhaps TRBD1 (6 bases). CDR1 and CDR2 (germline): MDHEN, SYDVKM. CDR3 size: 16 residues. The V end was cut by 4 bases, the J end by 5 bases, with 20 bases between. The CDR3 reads CASSSGHEPRGETQYF. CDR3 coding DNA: TGTGCCAGCAGTTCGGGACACGAACCTAGGGGCGAGACCCAGTACTTC.

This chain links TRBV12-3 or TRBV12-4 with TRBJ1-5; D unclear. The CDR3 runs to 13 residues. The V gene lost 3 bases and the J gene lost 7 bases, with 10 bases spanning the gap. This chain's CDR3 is CASSLRGYQPQHF. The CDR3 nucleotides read TGTGCCAGCAGTTTGCGGGGTTACCAGCCCCAGCATTTT.

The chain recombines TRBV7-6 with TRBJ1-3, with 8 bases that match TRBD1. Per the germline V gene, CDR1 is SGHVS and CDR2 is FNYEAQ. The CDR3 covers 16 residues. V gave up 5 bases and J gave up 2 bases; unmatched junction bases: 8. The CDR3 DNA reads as TGTGCCAGCAGCCTCACATGGACAGGGACTGGAAACACCATATATTTT. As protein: CASSLTWTGTGNTIYF. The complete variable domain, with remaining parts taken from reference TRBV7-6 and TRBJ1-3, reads GAGVSQSPRYKVTKRGQDVALRCDPISGHVSLYWYRQALGQGPEFLTYFNYEAQQDKSGLPNDRFSAERPEGSISTLTIQRTEQRDSAMYRCASSLTWTGTGNTIYFGEGSWLTVV.

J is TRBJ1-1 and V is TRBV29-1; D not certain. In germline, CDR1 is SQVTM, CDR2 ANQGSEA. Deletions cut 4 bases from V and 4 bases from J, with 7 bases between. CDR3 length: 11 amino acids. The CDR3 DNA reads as TGCAGCGTTGCGGTGGGCACTGAAGCTTTCTTT. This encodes CSVAVGTEAFF.

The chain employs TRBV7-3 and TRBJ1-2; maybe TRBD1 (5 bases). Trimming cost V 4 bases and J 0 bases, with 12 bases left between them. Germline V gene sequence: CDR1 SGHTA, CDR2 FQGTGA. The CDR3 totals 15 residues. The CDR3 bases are TGTGCCAGCAGCTCGAAGGGGACCACTAACTATGGCTACACCTTC. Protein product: CASSSKGTTNYGYTF.

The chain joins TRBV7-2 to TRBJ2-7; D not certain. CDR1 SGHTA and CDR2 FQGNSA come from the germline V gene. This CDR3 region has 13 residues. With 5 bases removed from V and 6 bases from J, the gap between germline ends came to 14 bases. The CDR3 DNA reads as TGTGCCAGCAGCGCAAGACGAAGGAGCGAGCAGTACTTC. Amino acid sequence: CASSARRRSEQYF.

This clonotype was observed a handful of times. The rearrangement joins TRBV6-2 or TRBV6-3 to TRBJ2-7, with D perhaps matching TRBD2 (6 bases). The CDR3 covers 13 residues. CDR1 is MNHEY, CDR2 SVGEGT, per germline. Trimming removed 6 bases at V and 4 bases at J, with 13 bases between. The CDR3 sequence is CASSGSVYYEQYF. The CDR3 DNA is TGTGCCAGCAGCGGGAGCGTCTATTACGAGCAGTACTTC.

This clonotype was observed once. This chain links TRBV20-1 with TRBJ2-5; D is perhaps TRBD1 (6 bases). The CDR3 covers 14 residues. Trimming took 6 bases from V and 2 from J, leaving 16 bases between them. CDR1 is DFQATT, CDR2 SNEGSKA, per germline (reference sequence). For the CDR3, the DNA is TGCAGTGCCCCGGACAGAGGGAAGCAAGAGACCCAGTACTTC. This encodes CSAPDRGKQETQYF.

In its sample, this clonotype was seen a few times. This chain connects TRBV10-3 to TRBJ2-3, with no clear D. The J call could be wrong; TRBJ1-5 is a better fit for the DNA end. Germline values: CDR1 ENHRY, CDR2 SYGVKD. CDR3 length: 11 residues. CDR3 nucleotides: TGTGCCATCAAGGGCCCCACCGTCCAGCATTTT. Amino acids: CAIKGPTVQHF.

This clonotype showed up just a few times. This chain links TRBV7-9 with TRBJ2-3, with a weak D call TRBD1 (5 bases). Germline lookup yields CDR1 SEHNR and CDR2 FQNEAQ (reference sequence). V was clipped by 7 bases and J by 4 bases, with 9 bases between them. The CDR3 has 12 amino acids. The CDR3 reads CASTEQADTQYF. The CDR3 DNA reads TGTGCCAGCACCGAACAGGCAGATACGCAGTATTTT.

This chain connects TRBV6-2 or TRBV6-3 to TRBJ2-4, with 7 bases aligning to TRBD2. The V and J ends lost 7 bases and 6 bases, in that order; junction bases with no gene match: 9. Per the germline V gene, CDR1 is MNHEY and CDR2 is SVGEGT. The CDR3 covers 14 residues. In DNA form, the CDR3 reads TGTGCCAGCAATGACCCGGGACTACTAAACATTCAGTACTTC. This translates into CASNDPGLLNIQYF.

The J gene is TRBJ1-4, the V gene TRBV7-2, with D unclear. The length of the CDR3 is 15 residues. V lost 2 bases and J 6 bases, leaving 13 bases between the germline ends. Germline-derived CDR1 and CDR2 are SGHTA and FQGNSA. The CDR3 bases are TGTGCCAGCAGCTTATCCCTGGCAGGATATGAAAAACTGTTTTTT. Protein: CASSLSLAGYEKLFF.

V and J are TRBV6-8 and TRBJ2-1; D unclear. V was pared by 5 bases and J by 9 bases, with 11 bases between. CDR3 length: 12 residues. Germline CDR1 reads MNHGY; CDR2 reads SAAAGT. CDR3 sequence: CASSKPRAEQFF. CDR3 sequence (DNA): TGTGCCAGCAGTAAGCCCCGGGCTGAGCAGTTCTTC.

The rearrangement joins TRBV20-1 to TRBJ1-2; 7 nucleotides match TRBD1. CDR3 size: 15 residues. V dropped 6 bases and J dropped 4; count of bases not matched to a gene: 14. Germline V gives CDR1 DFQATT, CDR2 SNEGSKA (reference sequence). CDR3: CSARSVQGMGYGYTF. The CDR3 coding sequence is TGCAGTGCCCGCTCCGTACAGGGGATGGGCTATGGCTACACCTTC.

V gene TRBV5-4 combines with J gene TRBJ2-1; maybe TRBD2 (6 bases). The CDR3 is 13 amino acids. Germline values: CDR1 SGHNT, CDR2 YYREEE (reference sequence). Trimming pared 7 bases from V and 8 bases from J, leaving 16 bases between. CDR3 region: CASQPRDFDEQFF. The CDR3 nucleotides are TGTGCCAGCCAGCCCCGGGACTTCGATGAGCAGTTCTTC.

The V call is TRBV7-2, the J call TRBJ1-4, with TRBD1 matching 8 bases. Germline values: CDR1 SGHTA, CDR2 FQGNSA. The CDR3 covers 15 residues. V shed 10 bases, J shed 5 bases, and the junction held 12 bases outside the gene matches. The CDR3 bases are TGTGCCACGGGATCCTCGGGACAGGCAAATGAAAAACTGTTTTTT. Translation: CATGSSGQANEKLFF.

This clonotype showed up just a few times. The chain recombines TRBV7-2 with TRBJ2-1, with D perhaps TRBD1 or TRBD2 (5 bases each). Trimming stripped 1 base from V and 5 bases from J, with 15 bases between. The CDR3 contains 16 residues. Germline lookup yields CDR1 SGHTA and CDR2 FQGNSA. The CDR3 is CASSLEGTHLDNEQFF. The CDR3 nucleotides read TGTGCCAGCAGCTTAGAAGGGACCCACTTGGACAATGAGCAGTTCTTC.

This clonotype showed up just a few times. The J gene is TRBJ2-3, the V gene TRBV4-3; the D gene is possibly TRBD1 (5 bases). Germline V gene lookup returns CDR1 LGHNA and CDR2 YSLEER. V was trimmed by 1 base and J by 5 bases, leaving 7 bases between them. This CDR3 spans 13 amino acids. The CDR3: CASSQGGVDTQYF. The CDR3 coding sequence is TGCGCCAGCAGCCAAGGGGGCGTAGATACGCAGTATTTT.

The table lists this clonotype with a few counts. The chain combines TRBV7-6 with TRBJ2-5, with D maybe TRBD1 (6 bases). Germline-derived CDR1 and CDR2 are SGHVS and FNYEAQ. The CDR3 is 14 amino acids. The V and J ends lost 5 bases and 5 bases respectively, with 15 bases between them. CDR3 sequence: CASSTNRALETQYF. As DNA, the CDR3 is TGTGCCAGCAGCACGAACAGGGCTTTGGAGACCCAGTACTTC.

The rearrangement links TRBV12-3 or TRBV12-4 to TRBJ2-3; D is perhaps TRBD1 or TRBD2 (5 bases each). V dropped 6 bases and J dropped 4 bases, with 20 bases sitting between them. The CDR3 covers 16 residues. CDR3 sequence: CASSPTGARWADTQYF. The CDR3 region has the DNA TGTGCCAGCAGCCCCACCGGGGCCCGCTGGGCAGATACGCAGTATTTT.

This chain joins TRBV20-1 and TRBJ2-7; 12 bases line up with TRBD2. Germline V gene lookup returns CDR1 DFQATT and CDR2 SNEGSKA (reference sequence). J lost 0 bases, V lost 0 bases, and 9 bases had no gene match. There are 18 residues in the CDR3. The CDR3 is CSARDLLAGGISSYEQYF. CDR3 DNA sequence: TGCAGTGCTAGAGATTTACTAGCGGGGGGAATCAGCTCCTACGAGCAGTACTTC.

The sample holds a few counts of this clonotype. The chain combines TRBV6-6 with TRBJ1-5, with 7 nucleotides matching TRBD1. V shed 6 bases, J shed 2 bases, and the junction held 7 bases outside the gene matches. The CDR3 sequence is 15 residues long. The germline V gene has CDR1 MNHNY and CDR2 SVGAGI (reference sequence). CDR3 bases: TGTGCCAGCAGCCAGACAGGGTTTGGCAATCAGCCCCAGCATTTT. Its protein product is CASSQTGFGNQPQHF.

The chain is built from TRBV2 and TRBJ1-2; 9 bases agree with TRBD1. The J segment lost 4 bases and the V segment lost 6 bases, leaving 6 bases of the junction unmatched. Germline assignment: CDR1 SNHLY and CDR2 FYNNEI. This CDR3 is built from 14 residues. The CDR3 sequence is CASRGTGFGYGYTF. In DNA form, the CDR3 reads TGTGCCAGCAGGGGGACAGGGTTTGGCTATGGCTACACCTTC.

The CDR3 DNA reads TGCAGTGCTGAGCCGGGACTAGTGGTAGAGAATGAGCAGTTCTTC. Its protein product is CSAEPGLVVENEQFF. V gene TRBV20-1 combines with J gene TRBJ2-1, with TRBD2 matching over 8 bases. J was trimmed by 7 bases and V by 5 bases; bases with no gene match: 13. The CDR3 runs to 15 residues. Germline V gene lookup returns CDR1 DFQATT and CDR2 SNEGSKA (reference sequence).

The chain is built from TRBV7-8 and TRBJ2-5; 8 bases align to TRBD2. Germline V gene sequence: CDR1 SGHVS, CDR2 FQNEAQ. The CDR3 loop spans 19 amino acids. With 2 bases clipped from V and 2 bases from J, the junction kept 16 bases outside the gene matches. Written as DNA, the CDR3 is TGTGCCAGCAGCTTAACCGCGTGGACTAGCTACTCTCGACAAGAGACCCAGTACTTC. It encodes CASSLTAWTSYSRQETQYF.

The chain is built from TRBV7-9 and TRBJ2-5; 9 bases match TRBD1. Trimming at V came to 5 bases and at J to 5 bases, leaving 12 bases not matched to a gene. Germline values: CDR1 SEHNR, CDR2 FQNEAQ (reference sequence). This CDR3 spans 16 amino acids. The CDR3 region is CASSDPNRGLEETQYF. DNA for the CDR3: TGTGCCAGCAGCGACCCAAACAGGGGGCTAGAGGAGACCCAGTACTTC.